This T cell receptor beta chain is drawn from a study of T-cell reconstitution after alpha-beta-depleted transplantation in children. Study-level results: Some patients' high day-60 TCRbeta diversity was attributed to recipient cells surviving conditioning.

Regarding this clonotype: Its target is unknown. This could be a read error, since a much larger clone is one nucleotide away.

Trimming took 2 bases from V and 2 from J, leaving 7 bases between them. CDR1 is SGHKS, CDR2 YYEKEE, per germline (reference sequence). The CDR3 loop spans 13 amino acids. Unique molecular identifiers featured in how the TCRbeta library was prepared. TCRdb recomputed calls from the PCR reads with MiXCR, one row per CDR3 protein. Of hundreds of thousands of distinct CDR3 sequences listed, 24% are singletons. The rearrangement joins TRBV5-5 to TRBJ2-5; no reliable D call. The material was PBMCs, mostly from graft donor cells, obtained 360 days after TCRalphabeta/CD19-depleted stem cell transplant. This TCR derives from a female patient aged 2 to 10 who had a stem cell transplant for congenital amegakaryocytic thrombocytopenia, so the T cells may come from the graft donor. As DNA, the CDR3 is TGTGCCAGCAGCTTATTCCAGCAAGAGACCCAGTACTTC. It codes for CASSLFQQETQYF.